Presented here are 28 T cell receptor beta chains from one specimen sequenced in a study of blood T cell repertoires in COVID-19. Sequencing was performed with immunoSEQ multiplex PCR; in TCRdb, only in-frame clones are kept and a portion is missing. The sample yields hundreds of thousands of clones, about 90% seen once. What was sequenced was peripheral blood. All receptors derive from a man aged 35 to 55 with acute or convalescent COVID-19.

The V gene is TRBV19, the J gene TRBJ1-1, with D hard to call. The CDR3 totals 11 residues. V lost 8 bases to trimming and J lost 6 bases, with 10 bases between them. Germline V CDR1 and CDR2: LNHDA, SQIVND (reference sequence). The CDR3 spells CASRTSAEAFF. CDR3 coding DNA: TGTGCCAGTCGCACGAGTGCTGAAGCTTTCTTT.

The J gene is TRBJ1-1, the V gene TRBV7-9; D is ambiguous. Trimming pared 4 bases from V and 5 bases from J, leaving 17 bases between. Germline values: CDR1 SEHNR, CDR2 FQNEAQ (reference sequence). The CDR3 consists of 15 residues. CDR3: CASSSAVRIGTEAFF. CDR3 DNA: TGTGCCAGCAGCTCAGCGGTGAGGATTGGGACTGAAGCTTTCTTT.

This clone was seen a handful of times. This chain connects TRBV7-3 to TRBJ1-2, with no clear D. V dropped 1 base and J dropped 5 bases, with 17 bases sitting between them. This CDR3 has 16 amino acids. Germline lookup yields CDR1 SGHTA and CDR2 FQGTGA. The CDR3 bases are TGTGCCAGCAGCTTAATGCAGGTGAAGTGGTCATATGGCTACACCTTC. The encoded protein is CASSLMQVKWSYGYTF.

With respect to this clone: The sample holds other DNA sequences that translate to the same CDR3. The V and J genes are TRBV5-4 and TRBJ1-1, with D possibly matching TRBD1 (6 bases). The CDR3 covers 12 residues. Trimming removed 4 bases from V and 4 bases from J, with 8 bases in between. Germline CDR1 SGHNT, CDR2 YYREEE (reference sequence). CDR3 in amino acids: CASSPRGTEAFF. In nucleotides, the CDR3 is TGTGCCAGCAGCCCCAGGGGCACTGAAGCTTTCTTT. Drawing the rest from reference TRBV5-4 and TRBJ1-1, the complete variable domain is ETGVTQSPTHLIKTRGQQVTLRCSSQSGHNTVSWYQQALGQGPQFIFQYYREEENGRGNFPPRFSGLQFPNYSSELNVNALELDDSALYLCASSPRGTEAFFGQGTRLTVV.

The rearrangement uses TRBV27 and TRBJ2-3, with 7 bases aligning to TRBD2. J gave up 2 bases and V 7 bases, and 9 bases lay outside the gene matches. CDR3 length equals 15 residues. Per germline, CDR1 MNHEY and CDR2 SMNVEV (reference sequence). CDR3 DNA sequence: TGTGCCAGCACTCCCTGGGGAGGGAACACAGATACGCAGTATTTT. This translates into CASTPWGGNTDTQYF.

This rearrangement joins TRBV5-1 to TRBJ2-7; 10 positions match TRBD2. Unmatched junction bases numbered 8, after V lost 0 bases and J lost 5 bases. The CDR3 sequence is 16 residues long. Germline CDR1 is SGHRS and CDR2 is YFSETQ. As DNA, the CDR3 is TGCGCCAGCAGCTTGGCTATTACTAGCGGGATGAACGAGCAGTACTTC. As protein: CASSLAITSGMNEQYF.

This clone was counted a single time. The genes are TRBV18 and TRBJ1-5; D is unresolved. The germline V gene has CDR1 KGHSH and CDR2 LQKENI. The CDR3 consists of 14 residues. The germline V and J ends were trimmed by 6 bases and 0 bases, with 9 bases remaining between them. The CDR3 bases are TGTGCCAGCTCTCGAGAATATAGCAATCAGCCCCAGCATTTT. Translating gives CASSREYSNQPQHF.

This clone was detected only a few times. The chain recombines TRBV27 with TRBJ1-5; TRBD1 matches at 11 bases. The CDR3 has 22 amino acids. CDR1 is MNHEY, CDR2 SMNVEV, per germline (reference sequence). V lost 3 bases to trimming and J lost 2 bases; unmatched junction nucleotides: 21. The CDR3 nucleotides read TGTGCCAGCAGTTTTAGGAGGAGGGGGGACAGGGGGATTTTTGCCGGCAATCAGCCCCAGCATTTT. Translation gives CASSFRRRGDRGIFAGNQPQHF.

Comments on this clone: Other nucleotide sequences in the sample specify the same CDR3. This CDR3 is CASSLGGGQPQHF. The CDR3 nucleotides are TGTGCCAGCAGTCTAGGGGGCGGGCAGCCCCAGCATTTT. This chain uses TRBV27 with TRBJ1-5; 7 nucleotides agree with TRBD1. This CDR3 region has 13 residues. V lost 5 bases, J lost 7 bases, and 5 bases stayed unmatched. CDR1 is MNHEY, CDR2 SMNVEV, per germline (reference sequence).

The chain couples TRBV2 to TRBJ1-2; tentative D call: TRBD1 (5 bases). Trimming stripped 6 bases from V and 4 bases from J, with 9 bases between. This CDR3 has 12 amino acids. Germline assignment: CDR1 SNHLY and CDR2 FYNNEI. This chain's CDR3 is CASRGPGYGYTF. The CDR3 nucleotides are TGTGCCAGCAGGGGGCCGGGCTATGGCTACACCTTC.

The V call is TRBV6-2 or TRBV6-3, the J call TRBJ2-7; tentatively, D is TRBD2 (6 bases). The CDR3 consists of 13 residues. Trimming pared 4 bases from V and 0 bases from J, leaving 7 bases between. Germline V gives CDR1 MNHEY, CDR2 SVGEGT. CDR3 coding DNA: TGTGCCAGCAGTTTAGCGGTCTCCTACGAGCAGTACTTC. Its translation is CASSLAVSYEQYF.

The chain links TRBV10-1 to TRBJ2-5; 11 bases agree with TRBD2. Germline V lookup: CDR1 WNHNN, CDR2 SYGVQD (reference sequence). The CDR3 length is 15 residues. With V trimmed by 2 bases and J by 3 bases, 2 bases remained unmatched. CDR3 sequence reads: CASSERLAGKETQYF. CDR3 DNA sequence: TGCGCCAGCAGTGAGAGACTAGCGGGGAAAGAGACCCAGTACTTC.

The table lists this clone with a few counts. The rearrangement joins TRBV11-2 to TRBJ2-7, with D unresolved. Looked up from germline, CDR1 is SGHAT and CDR2 is FQNNGV. Deletions cut 5 bases from V and 3 bases from J, with 8 bases between. This CDR3 region has 12 residues. This CDR3 reads CASSPSGYEQYF. The CDR3, as DNA: TGTGCCAGCAGCCCCTCGGGCTACGAGCAGTACTTC.

This clone was counted between two and nine times. Other DNA sequences from this sample encode an identical CDR3 as well. This chain connects TRBV5-6 to TRBJ2-7; 7 nucleotides align to TRBD1. Germline V gene data show CDR1 as SGHDT and CDR2 as YYEEEE. J gave up 1 base and V 4 bases, and 2 bases lay outside the gene matches. This CDR3 is built from 13 residues. The DNA for the CDR3 is TGTGCCAGCAGCCTGGGACAGTCCTACGAGCAGTACTTC. It is translated as CASSLGQSYEQYF.

This clone has just one count. The chain joins TRBV12-3 or TRBV12-4 to TRBJ2-4, with D uncertain. The ends were cut back, 6 bases at V and 14 bases at J, with 20 bases in the middle. This CDR3 contains 13 residues. Written as DNA, the CDR3 is TGTGCCAGCAGCCCTGGGTTGGCGGCTTCCAAGTACTTC. Residues: CASSPGLAASKYF.

CDR3 coding DNA: TGTGCCAGCAGCTTAGGCCAGGCCCTAGCCGCTTTCTTT. The encoded protein is CASSLGQALAAFF. The rearrangement uses TRBV5-6 and TRBJ1-1; unclear D gene. CDR1 SGHDT and CDR2 YYEEEE come from the germline V gene. V was pared by 2 bases and J by 11 bases, with 16 bases between. This CDR3 contains 13 residues.

V usage is TRBV28 and J usage is TRBJ1-5; 8 bases are a match to TRBD1. Germline V gene lookup returns CDR1 MDHEN and CDR2 SYDVKM. CDR3 size: 15 residues. Unmatched junction bases numbered 8, after V lost 6 bases and J lost 4 bases. CDR3 sequence (DNA): TGTGCCAGCAGGACGATGACAGGGGTTAATCAGCCCCAGCATTTT. It encodes CASRTMTGVNQPQHF. The full variable domain, its missing parts supplied by reference TRBV28 and TRBJ1-5, is DVKVTQSSRYLVKRTGEKVFLECVQDMDHENMFWYRQDPGLGLRLIYFSYDVKMKEKGDIPEGYSVSREKKERFSLILESASTNQTSMYLCASRTMTGVNQPQHFGDGTRLSIL.

This clone was picked up a small number of times. The CDR3 loop is CATKSTGGTEAFF. The CDR3 DNA reads TGTGCCACCAAATCGACAGGGGGGACTGAAGCTTTCTTT. The chain combines TRBV12-3 or TRBV12-4 with TRBJ1-1; 9 positions agree with TRBD1. Trimming removed 10 bases from V and 5 bases from J; junction bases left unmatched: 8. The CDR3 spans 13 residues.

The chain uses TRBV6-5 and TRBJ1-6, with D possibly being TRBD1 (5 bases). The CDR3 runs 15 residues. Germline CDR1 reads MNHEY; CDR2 reads SVGAGI. V was cut by 5 bases and J by 5 bases, with 13 bases left in between. CDR3 sequence: CASSRANRNNSPLHF. The DNA of the CDR3 is TGTGCCAGCAGTCGGGCTAACAGGAATAATTCACCCCTCCACTTT.

This clone was detected a few times. This chain joins TRBV27 and TRBJ1-2; D is unresolved. The germline gives CDR1 MNHEY, CDR2 SMNVEV (reference sequence). V lost 3 bases and J lost 5, with 10 bases in between. This CDR3 contains 13 residues. The CDR3 DNA reads as TGTGCCAGCAGTTTCGCGGCGGGGTATGGCTACACCTTC. Protein: CASSFAAGYGYTF.

The chain joins TRBV11-3 to TRBJ2-2; 10 nucleotides align to TRBD2. In germline, CDR1 is SGHNT, CDR2 YENEEA. This CDR3 has 20 residues. With V trimmed by 0 bases and J by 1 base, 11 bases remained unmatched. The CDR3 DNA sequence: TGTGCCAGCAGCTTAGATTTTGGCAGCGGGGGGGCCTGGAACACCGGGGAGCTGTTTTTT. Translating gives CASSLDFGSGGAWNTGELFF.

This chain links TRBV9 with TRBJ1-2; tentatively, D is TRBD1 (5 bases). In germline, CDR1 is SGDLS, CDR2 YYNGEE. CDR3 length equals 13 residues. V was shortened by 5 bases and J by 1 base, with 9 bases between the two germline ends. Here the CDR3 DNA reads TGTGCCAGCAGGGGGGAGGGTAACTATGGCTACACCTTC. Protein sequence: CASRGEGNYGYTF.

This clone was recorded a few times. The rearrangement joins TRBV29-1 to TRBJ1-5; D is possibly TRBD1 (5 bases). Germline V gives CDR1 SQVTM, CDR2 ANQGSEA. V was clipped by 5 bases and J by 8 bases, with 16 bases between them. The CDR3 totals 13 residues. The CDR3 reads CSVLGSRGKPQHF. CDR3 nucleotide sequence: TGCAGCGTTCTTGGTAGTCGGGGGAAGCCCCAGCATTTT.

The rearrangement links TRBV2 to TRBJ1-4; D is uncertain. The V and J ends lost 4 bases and 1 base respectively, with 7 bases between them. Looked up from germline, CDR1 is SNHLY and CDR2 is FYNNEI. This CDR3 comprises 14 residues. The CDR3: CASSGYRTNEKLFF. The CDR3 nucleotides read TGTGCCAGCAGTGGGTATAGAACTAATGAAAAACTGTTTTTT.

The chain has TRBV10-3 and TRBJ2-5; possibly TRBD2 for D (5 bases). Germline V gives CDR1 ENHRY, CDR2 SYGVKD. V was pared by 8 bases and J by 2 bases, with 12 bases between. The CDR3 has 13 residues. The CDR3 DNA follows: TGTGCCATCTCCAACCCGGGGCAAGAGACCCAGTACTTC. Protein product: CAISNPGQETQYF.

In this sample, this clone turned up a few times. The chain couples TRBV7-9 to TRBJ1-5, with 8 bases lining up with TRBD1. The CDR3 loop spans 16 amino acids. V lost 1 base to trimming and J lost 4 bases; unmatched junction nucleotides: 6. Per germline, CDR1 SEHNR and CDR2 FQNEAQ (reference sequence). The chain's CDR3 is CASSLDGTGRNQPQHF. CDR3 sequence (DNA): TGTGCCAGCAGCTTAGATGGGACAGGACGTAATCAGCCCCAGCATTTT.

This clone was seen only a few times. The chain recombines TRBV28 with TRBJ2-7, with a possible D match to TRBD1 (6 bases). The CDR3 runs to 14 residues. Germline lookup yields CDR1 MDHEN and CDR2 SYDVKM. The germline V and J ends were trimmed by 1 base and 3 bases, with 10 bases remaining between them. In nucleotides, the CDR3 is TGTGCCAGCAGTTTATACGGCAGGGGCTACGAGCAGTACTTC. Its protein is CASSLYGRGYEQYF.

The gene calls are TRBV3-1 (or the pseudogene TRBV3-2) and TRBJ1-2; D ambiguous. The V end was cut by 1 base, the J end by 7 bases, with 4 bases between. The CDR3 spans 11 residues. Germline V gives CDR1 LGHDT, CDR2 YNNKEL (reference sequence). The CDR3 sequence is CASSQGVGYTF. The CDR3 DNA reads TGTGCCAGCAGCCAAGGAGTTGGCTACACCTTC.